One sample yielded the 26 T cell receptor beta chains listed below, sequenced in a study of blood T cell repertoires in COVID-19 (dated by TCRdb to between 2020 and 2021). The library came from the immunoSEQ multiplex PCR assay. Sourced from immuneACCESS, this table was stored by TCRdb with only in-frame sequences that have V and J called. A share of the clones is absent; for the studies checked, an unresolved V gene accounts for under half, and the remainder has no known explanation. Within this sample are almost 350,000 clones, with about 88% of them counted one time only. The ten largest clones take up 0.85% to 1.3% of the sample. Sequencing input: PBMCs or T cells enriched from blood (not recorded which). These receptors all stem from a woman in her thirties who had been exposed to COVID-19.

Worth noting for this clone: The same CDR3 arises from other DNA sequences in this sample as well. This sequence joins TRBV28 and TRBJ1-2, with TRBD1 matching over 7 bases. The junction had 1 base not matched to a gene; V was cut back by 4 bases and J by 2 bases. Germline CDR1 reads MDHEN; CDR2 reads SYDVKM. This CDR3 has 13 residues. CDR3 region: CASSSGQNYGYTF. The CDR3 DNA reads TGTGCCAGCAGTTCGGGACAGAACTATGGCTACACCTTC.

V and J are TRBV27 and TRBJ2-5; tentatively, D is TRBD1 (5 bases). Trimming cost V 7 bases and J 4 bases, with 19 bases left between them. Germline values: CDR1 MNHEY, CDR2 SMNVEV (reference sequence). CDR3 length: 15 residues. The DNA of the CDR3 is TGTGCCAGCACCTCTAGGGGCCAAGGGGCAGAGACCCAGTACTTC. It yields the protein CASTSRGQGAETQYF.

Here the CDR3 DNA reads TGTGCCATCAGTGATTACCGACAGGGTACGCAAGGCTACACCTTC. The encoded protein is CAISDYRQGTQGYTF. The chain employs TRBV10-3 and TRBJ1-2, with 7 bases aligning to TRBD1. CDR1 is ENHRY and CDR2 is SYGVKD in the germline V gene. This CDR3 spans 15 amino acids. Trimming cost V 3 bases and J 8 bases; bases outside gene matches: 12.

V is TRBV7-8 and J is TRBJ1-2; 9 nucleotides match TRBD1. V was clipped by 5 bases and J by 7 bases; unmatched bases: 11. Germline lookup yields CDR1 SGHVS and CDR2 FQNEAQ. The CDR3 runs to 15 residues. CDR3 residues: CASSLHRDRASGYTF. DNA for the CDR3: TGTGCCAGCAGCCTGCACCGGGACAGGGCCAGTGGCTACACCTTC.

This chain joins TRBV12-3 or TRBV12-4 and TRBJ1-6; D gene uncertain. V was trimmed by 6 bases and J by 5 bases, leaving 5 bases between them. This CDR3 has 12 residues. This CDR3 is CASSLNNSPLHF. CDR3 bases: TGTGCCAGCAGCCTTAATAATTCACCCCTCCACTTT.

This clone has a single count. The chain combines TRBV7-2 with TRBJ1-5, with 8 bases fitting TRBD1. The CDR3 runs 15 residues. Germline V gene data show CDR1 as SGHTA and CDR2 as FQGNSA. With 1 base clipped from V and 2 bases from J, the junction kept 1 base outside the gene matches. The CDR3 DNA follows: TGTGCCAGCAGCTTAGTGGGACAGGGCAATCAGCCCCAGCATTTT. Residues: CASSLVGQGNQPQHF.

The chain recombines TRBV5-1 with TRBJ2-1; D perhaps matches TRBD2 (6 bases). The germline CDR1 and CDR2 sequences are SGHRS and YFSETQ. Trimming shortened V by 4 bases and J by 10 bases, and 21 bases separated the two germline ends. The CDR3 loop spans 15 amino acids. CDR3 protein: CASSLEGMGSGEQFF. The CDR3 DNA reads as TGCGCCAGCAGCCTGGAGGGTATGGGGAGTGGGGAGCAGTTCTTC.

The gene calls are TRBV7-3 and TRBJ2-5, with TRBD2 identical over 10 bases. Unmatched junction bases numbered 4, after V lost 2 bases and J lost 1 base. Germline V gene sequence: CDR1 SGHTA, CDR2 FQGTGA. This CDR3 is built from 16 residues. The CDR3 DNA sequence: TGTGCCAGCAGCTTAGGGACTAGCGTACCCCAAGAGACCCAGTACTTC. Translated, it gives CASSLGTSVPQETQYF.

The rearrangement uses TRBV3-1 (or the pseudogene TRBV3-2) and TRBJ1-5; no firm D call. The CDR3 covers 14 residues. Germline V gene sequence: CDR1 LGHDT, CDR2 YNNKEL (reference sequence). The ends were cut back, 0 bases at V and 2 bases at J, with 5 bases in the middle. The CDR3 loop is CASSQEAGNQPQHF. The CDR3 bases are TGTGCCAGCAGCCAAGAGGCAGGCAATCAGCCCCAGCATTTT.

Points on this clone: Germline is not matched at one junction end, which may reflect a read error. The rearrangement joins TRBV19 to TRBJ2-1; TRBD2 agrees at 7 bases. The CDR3 has 13 amino acids. Looked up from germline, CDR1 is LNHDA and CDR2 is SQIVND (reference sequence). The CDR3 is CASSIQAGPSQLF. As DNA, the CDR3 is TGTGCCAGTAGTATACAAGCGGGGCCTAGTCAGCTCTTC.

This chain links TRBV12-3 or TRBV12-4 with TRBJ2-7; D gene ambiguous. This CDR3 has 13 amino acids. V lost 1 base and J lost 2, with 6 bases in between. Written as DNA, the CDR3 is TGTGCCAGCAGTTTAGTAGTTCCCTACGAGCAGTACTTC. Amino acid sequence: CASSLVVPYEQYF.

This chain links TRBV27 with TRBJ2-7; TRBD2 matches at 8 bases. Per germline, CDR1 MNHEY and CDR2 SMNVEV (reference sequence). There are 16 residues in the CDR3. Unmatched junction bases numbered 10, after V lost 1 base and J lost 5 bases. The CDR3 region is CASSLFSGGKGNEQYF. The DNA of the CDR3 is TGTGCCAGCAGTTTATTTTCGGGAGGGAAAGGAAACGAGCAGTACTTC.

The chain uses TRBV28 and TRBJ1-3; D remains unclear. Trimming took off 5 bases at V and 0 bases at J, with 8 bases between the two ends. The CDR3 extends over 14 amino acids. Per the germline V gene, CDR1 is MDHEN and CDR2 is SYDVKM. The CDR3 here is CASSIDISGNTIYF. The CDR3 nucleotides read TGTGCCAGCAGTATAGACATCTCTGGAAACACCATATATTTT.

The chain joins TRBV9 to TRBJ2-1; 8 positions agree with TRBD2. The germline CDR1 and CDR2 sequences are SGDLS and YYNGEE. The CDR3 runs to 15 residues. Germline trimming cut 0 bases from V and 11 bases from J; bases unmatched to any gene: 10. The CDR3 DNA reads TGTGCCAGCAGCGTAGCTCTTACGGGAGGGCCGAAGCAGTTCTTC. This gives the protein CASSVALTGGPKQFF.

The chain is built from TRBV28 and TRBJ2-3; no definite D call. The CDR3 totals 12 residues. Germline values: CDR1 MDHEN, CDR2 SYDVKM. V dropped 7 bases and J dropped 14 bases, with 19 bases sitting between them. The CDR3, as DNA: TGTGCCAGCAACAGTCGCTGGTCCCTGGGGTATTTT. Translating gives CASNSRWSLGYF.

The chain couples TRBV18 to TRBJ1-5; 9 nucleotides match TRBD1. The J segment lost 5 bases and the V segment lost 3 bases, leaving 11 bases of the junction unmatched. The CDR3 has 17 residues. CDR1 is KGHSH, CDR2 LQKENI, per germline. CDR3 coding DNA: TGTGCCAGCTCACCCTTACCCGGGACAGGGTTTGATCAGCCCCAGCATTTT. Translated, it gives CASSPLPGTGFDQPQHF.

The chain joins TRBV6-5 to TRBJ1-4; D remains ambiguous. V lost 5 bases to trimming and J lost 6 bases, with 10 bases between them. Germline CDR1 is MNHEY and CDR2 is SVGAGI. CDR3 length: 13 residues. The CDR3 spells CASSPFEDEKLFF. In DNA form, the CDR3 reads TGTGCCAGCAGTCCCTTTGAGGATGAAAAACTGTTTTTT.

This clone was detected only a few times. The chain combines TRBV5-8 with TRBJ1-5; D call uncertain. In germline, CDR1 is SGHTS, CDR2 YDEGEE. Trimming cost V 0 bases and J 0 bases, with 7 bases left between them. The CDR3 loop spans 15 amino acids. This CDR3 is CASSLGTNSNQPQHF. The CDR3 DNA follows: TGTGCCAGCAGCTTGGGCACAAATAGCAATCAGCCCCAGCATTTT.

The genes are TRBV27 and TRBJ2-1, with 10 nucleotides matching TRBD2. The CDR3 totals 18 residues. Germline CDR1 and CDR2: MNHEY and SMNVEV (reference sequence). V shed 5 bases and J 9 bases; nucleotides not matched to a gene: 19. The CDR3: CASSAAARLAGEGSEQFF. In DNA, the CDR3 is TGTGCCAGCAGTGCAGCGGCCAGGCTAGCGGGAGAAGGGAGTGAGCAGTTCTTC.

The chain recombines TRBV7-3 with TRBJ1-2, with TRBD1 identical over 8 bases. The CDR3 is made up of 15 amino acids. The junction had 12 bases not matched to a gene; V was cut back by 5 bases and J by 7 bases. CDR1 and CDR2 (germline): SGHTA, FQGTGA. The DNA for the CDR3 is TGTGCCAGCAGCGAATCGGGCGGGACAGGTTTTGGCTACACCTTC. Its translation is CASSESGGTGFGYTF.

CDR3 in amino acids: CASKRGTITDAEAFF. For the CDR3, the DNA is TGTGCCAGCAAGAGGGGGACGATAACAGACGCTGAAGCTTTCTTT. V is TRBV6-5 and J is TRBJ1-1; TRBD1 might be the D (6 bases). The V end was cut by 7 bases, the J end by 6 bases, with 21 bases between. CDR3 length equals 15 residues. Germline loops: CDR1 MNHEY, CDR2 SVGAGI.

This clone was seen only a few times. The rearrangement uses TRBV27 and TRBJ1-6; tentative D call: TRBD1 (6 bases). The CDR3 is made up of 14 amino acids. CDR1 and CDR2 (germline): MNHEY, SMNVEV (reference sequence). V lost 4 bases, J lost 7 bases, and 11 bases lay in between. The CDR3 coding sequence is TGTGCCAGCAGTTCCGGGGGGCGGAATTCACCCCTCCACTTT. Translating it yields CASSSGGRNSPLHF.

J is TRBJ1-2 and V is TRBV2; the D gene is possibly TRBD1 (6 bases). Germline CDR1 is SNHLY and CDR2 is FYNNEI. The length of the CDR3 is 14 residues. V gave up 5 bases and J gave up 6 bases, with 16 bases separating them. In nucleotides, the CDR3 is TGTGCCAGCAGTTGGGGGGGCGTAGCGGATGGCTACACCTTC. This gives the protein CASSWGGVADGYTF. Based on the CDR3 plus reference TRBV2 and TRBJ1-2, the full variable domain is EPEVTQTPSHQVTQMGQEVILRCVPISNHLYFYWYRQILGQKVEFLVSFYNNEISEKSEIFDDQFSVERPDGSNFTLKIRSTKLEDSAMYFCASSWGGVADGYTFGSGTRLTVV.

The chain uses TRBV2 and TRBJ1-5; D is undetermined. Per the germline V gene, CDR1 is SNHLY and CDR2 is FYNNEI. V was pared by 7 bases and J by 0 bases, with 7 bases between. This CDR3 contains 13 residues. The CDR3 is CASMDYSNQPQHF. The CDR3 DNA reads TGTGCCAGCATGGACTATAGCAATCAGCCCCAGCATTTT.

This clone has a handful of counts. J is TRBJ1-2 and V is TRBV18, with TRBD1 matching 7 bases. This CDR3 comprises 14 residues. Per germline, CDR1 KGHSH and CDR2 LQKENI. V dropped 4 bases and J dropped 4; count of bases not matched to a gene: 6. The CDR3 nucleotides read TGTGCCAGCTCACTCGACAGGGAGGTCTATGGCTACACCTTC. Translation: CASSLDREVYGYTF.

This clone was seen a single time. The chain combines TRBV6-5 with TRBJ1-5, with D unclear. V lost 8 bases and J lost 4, with 18 bases in between. The CDR3 covers 15 residues. CDR1 is MNHEY and CDR2 is SVGAGI in the germline V gene. As DNA, the CDR3 is TGTGCCAGCGTCGAATCCAGGTCCCCAAATCAGCCCCAGCATTTT. Translated, it gives CASVESRSPNQPQHF.